The 14 T cell receptor beta chains below were found in one sample sequenced in a study of control samples from healthy donors and cancer patients. Here immunoSEQ multiplex PCR was the method, and the copy in TCRdb shows in-frame clones only, minus some. The sample contains around 82,000 clones, around 91% of which appear only once. The sequenced sample was blood. Receptor source: a man between 50 and 59 years old in good health.

This rearrangement joins TRBV7-2 to TRBJ2-7, with TRBD2 identical over 9 bases. Trimming cost V 5 bases and J 0 bases; bases outside gene matches: 5. The CDR3 covers 15 residues. The germline gives CDR1 SGHTA, CDR2 FQGNSA. The CDR3 region has the DNA TGTGCCAGCAGCCCCATAGCGGGGGACTCCTACGAGCAGTACTTC. Its protein product is CASSPIAGDSYEQYF.

This chain connects TRBV6-2 or TRBV6-3 to TRBJ1-5; D might be TRBD1 (6 bases). Deletions cut 2 bases from V and 7 bases from J, with 15 bases between. This CDR3 has 15 amino acids. The germline CDR1 and CDR2 sequences are MNHEY and SVGEGT. The CDR3 DNA follows: TGTGCCAGCAGTTACGGACAGTTTGGAGTGCAGCCCCAGCATTTT. Its protein product is CASSYGQFGVQPQHF.

This clone was recorded only once. V gene TRBV20-1 combines with J gene TRBJ1-1, with TRBD1 as a possible D gene (6 bases). V was shortened by 3 bases and J by 6 bases, with 23 bases between the two germline ends. Germline lookup yields CDR1 DFQATT and CDR2 SNEGSKA (reference sequence). The CDR3 contains 16 residues. CDR3 coding DNA: TGCAGTGCTAGTAGCGGGATGGCAGGGGAAAGGGCTGAAGCTTTCTTT. Translated: CSASSGMAGERAEAFF.

This chain connects TRBV9 to TRBJ1-6, with TRBD1 matching 7 bases. The CDR3 runs 14 residues. Germline V gene sequence: CDR1 SGDLS, CDR2 YYNGEE. J was trimmed by 7 bases and V by 0 bases; bases with no gene match: 1. CDR3 DNA: TGTGCCAGCAGCGTAGAGGGGGCCAATTCACCCCTCCACTTT. This translates into CASSVEGANSPLHF.

This clone appeared a single time. The J gene is TRBJ1-1, the V gene TRBV6-2 or TRBV6-3, with 9 bases aligning to TRBD1. The germline CDR1 and CDR2 sequences are MNHEY and SVGEGT. With 6 bases clipped from V and 6 bases from J, the junction kept 14 bases outside the gene matches. CDR3 length equals 16 residues. For the CDR3, the DNA is TGTGCCAGCAGCCAATCCGACAGGGGGAGGAGTGCTGAAGCTTTCTTT. Residues: CASSQSDRGRSAEAFF.

V is TRBV7-9 and J is TRBJ1-2, with TRBD1 identical over 7 bases. The germline CDR1 and CDR2 sequences are SEHNR and FQNEAQ (reference sequence). Trimming at V came to 5 bases and at J to 7 bases, leaving 16 bases not matched to a gene. The CDR3 has 16 amino acids. The CDR3 sequence is CASSMHYAGQIGGYTF. The CDR3 nucleotides are TGTGCCAGCAGCATGCACTACGCGGGACAGATCGGTGGCTACACCTTC.

On this clone: Additional DNA sequences in this sample encode the identical CDR3. The chain recombines TRBV19 with TRBJ1-1; D call uncertain. Trimming left V 3 bases short and J 1 base short, with 6 bases between. Germline values: CDR1 LNHDA, CDR2 SQIVND (reference sequence). The CDR3 is made up of 13 amino acids. CDR3 nucleotide sequence: TGTGCCAGTAGTATCAGACAGAACACTGAAGCTTTCTTT. Translation gives CASSIRQNTEAFF.

This chain uses TRBV6-5 with TRBJ1-6; maybe TRBD1 (6 bases). The CDR3 has 15 amino acids. The V gene's germline CDR1 is MNHEY and CDR2 SVGAGI. V was pared by 5 bases and J by 7 bases, with 15 bases between. The CDR3 loop reads CASSLHRQVNSPLHF. The DNA for the CDR3 is TGTGCCAGCAGTCTTCACCGACAGGTGAATTCACCCCTCCACTTT.

The rearrangement uses TRBV5-6 and TRBJ1-6; no clear D gene. The CDR3 has 14 residues. Trimming stripped 0 bases from V and 7 bases from J, with 8 bases between. Germline lookup yields CDR1 SGHDT and CDR2 YYEEEE. The CDR3 bases are TGTGCCAGCAGCTTGGAGCGTTGGAATTCACCCCTCCACTTT. Amino acids: CASSLERWNSPLHF.

The chain combines TRBV29-1 with TRBJ2-5, with D possibly being TRBD1 or TRBD2 (5 bases each). CDR1 and CDR2 (germline): SQVTM, ANQGSEA. The length of the CDR3 is 12 residues. Trimming took off 4 bases at V and 5 bases at J, with 11 bases between the two ends. The CDR3 DNA follows: TGCAGCGTTGTATGGGGGATTGAGACCCAGTACTTC. Translated: CSVVWGIETQYF. Full variable domain (outside the CDR3, taken from reference TRBV29-1 and TRBJ2-5): SAVISQKPSRDICQRGTSLTIQCQVDSQVTMMFWYRQQPGQSLTLIATANQGSEATYESGFVIDKFPISRPNLTFSTLTVSNMSPEDSSIYLCSVVWGIETQYFGPGTRLLVL.

The chain has TRBV19 and TRBJ2-1, with 9 bases identical to TRBD2. This CDR3 is 15 amino acids long. CDR1 LNHDA and CDR2 SQIVND come from the germline V gene (reference sequence). J gave up 5 bases and V 3 bases, and 5 bases lay outside the gene matches. This chain's CDR3 is CASSIAGGPDNEQFF. The DNA for the CDR3 is TGTGCCAGTAGTATTGCGGGGGGGCCTGACAATGAGCAGTTCTTC. The full variable domain, rest sourced from reference TRBV19 and TRBJ2-1, is DGGITQSPKYLFRKEGQNVTLSCEQNLNHDAMYWYRQDPGQGLRLIYYSQIVNDFQKGDIAEGYSVSREKKESFPLTVTSAQKNPTAFYLCASSIAGGPDNEQFFGPGTRLTVL.

The rearrangement uses TRBV10-2 and TRBJ1-2; D uncertain. Germline loops: CDR1 WSHSY, CDR2 SAAADI. The V end lost 3 bases, the J end lost 3 bases, and 14 bases lay between the germline ends. This CDR3 comprises 15 residues. CDR3 protein: CASSDGTDHDYGYTF. DNA of the CDR3: TGCGCCAGCAGTGATGGTACAGACCACGACTATGGCTACACCTTC.

V is TRBV6-1 and J is TRBJ2-7; D is ambiguous. This CDR3 is built from 12 residues. CDR1 and CDR2 (germline): MNHNS, SASEGT. Trimming cost V 6 bases and J 1 base, with 7 bases left between them. In DNA form, the CDR3 reads TGTGCCAGCAGCGCTAATTCCTACGAGCAGTACTTC. This codes for CASSANSYEQYF.

The rearrangement joins TRBV7-2 to TRBJ2-3; D is tentatively TRBD1 or TRBD2 (6 bases each). The CDR3 runs to 17 residues. The germline CDR1 and CDR2 sequences are SGHTA and FQGNSA. Trimming stripped 1 base from V and 1 base from J, with 15 bases between. CDR3 coding DNA: TGTGCCAGCAGCTTAGTTCCTACGGGGGCCGGCACAGATACGCAGTATTTT. It encodes CASSLVPTGAGTDTQYF.